This TCR beta chain comes out of a study of T cell responses to AZD1222 COVID-19 vaccine (dated by TCRdb to about 2021). In terms of the full investigation: AZD1222 recipients whose second dose came at about 4 weeks and those whose second dose came at about 12 weeks were combined into one group, since spike-specific TCR depth and breadth did not differ between the two schedules. Trial participants were enrolled by age into 18-55, 56-69 and 70-plus year subgroups, with about 150, 28 and 57 TCR-sequenced participants respectively. TCR sequencing was performed for some 250 trial participants, of whom roughly 200 were given two doses of AZD1222 and around 25 were given two doses of MenACWY control vaccine.

The CDR3 regions of human TCRbeta chains were analyzed by immunosequencing. On the study's bioinformatics: Repertoire TCRs were checked for matches against a reference library of SARS-CoV-2-specific TCRs that had been generated using the MIRA antigen-specificity platform. Breadth was defined as the fraction of unique TCRs that were SARS-CoV-2-associated, and depth was defined as the fraction of total T cells that were SARS-CoV-2-associated. Using the MIRA data, each spike-specific TCR was assigned both to the spike region to which the TCR was reactive and to a CD4 or CD8 class. Log10-transformed breadth and depth values were compared by one-way ANOVA with Sidak's multiple comparisons tests. The source is immuneACCESS, and TCRdb retained only in-frame sequences with V and J called. Part of the clones is not carried over; for the studies checked, unresolved V genes explain less than half of this, and the remainder is unexplained. V, J and clone size were drawn from that table, and D and trimming were deduced from the DNA. The sample records roughly 170,000 clones, 90% of which are singletons. Around 2.9% of the sample is held by the ten biggest clonotypes.

This clone was detected only once. The specificity of this receptor is unknown. No base qualities exist here, and no much larger clone lies one base off it. V is clipped by 6 bases and J by 3 bases, and the sequence between their germline boundaries is 8 bases long. The CDR3 numbers 13 residues from cysteine through phenylalanine. Only the CDR3 region is kept as DNA, spanning 39 bases read in frame from base 1. The time point label here, explained by the study, means: baseline before first vaccination. Samples from vaccinated people were obtained from the UK trials COV001 and COV002, which included a single-blind randomized controlled phase 2/3 trial of AZD1222 (ChAdOx1 nCoV-19) in healthy adults. For TCRbeta chain sequencing, PBMC samples from trial participants were taken at day 0 and at day 28 after the second dose. What the study reported, not specific to this receptor: The 56-69-year group was small, and its depth increase did not reach significance, likely because of low power. The whole spike protein was spanned by vaccine-associated CD4 TCRs, and dominant responses were seen in regions 160-218 and 743-854. After two AZD1222 doses, both the breadth and the depth of spike-specific TCRs were significantly higher than at day 0 and than in MenACWY recipients. Participants were mostly white British, with more females than males. The authors suggested clonal diversity may have been underestimated. Epitopes outside the regions mutated in the B.1.351 and B.1.1.7 variants were reportedly recognized by nearly half of the unique spike-specific TCRs. Because no day 14 peak-response samples were available, the repertoires could be characterized only after the peak T cell response. Only five to seven AZD1222 recipients were SARS-CoV-2 seropositive at baseline, limiting conclusions about previously exposed vaccinees.

Recombination linked TRBV12-3 or TRBV12-4 to TRBJ2-2, with no D gene named confidently. This TCR derives from an adult in good health. The sample here was peripheral blood, taken on day 0 of AZD1222 vaccination. The bases read TGTGCCAGCAGGGGTAGTGACACCGGGGAGCTGTTTTTT. It codes for CASRGSDTGELFF.